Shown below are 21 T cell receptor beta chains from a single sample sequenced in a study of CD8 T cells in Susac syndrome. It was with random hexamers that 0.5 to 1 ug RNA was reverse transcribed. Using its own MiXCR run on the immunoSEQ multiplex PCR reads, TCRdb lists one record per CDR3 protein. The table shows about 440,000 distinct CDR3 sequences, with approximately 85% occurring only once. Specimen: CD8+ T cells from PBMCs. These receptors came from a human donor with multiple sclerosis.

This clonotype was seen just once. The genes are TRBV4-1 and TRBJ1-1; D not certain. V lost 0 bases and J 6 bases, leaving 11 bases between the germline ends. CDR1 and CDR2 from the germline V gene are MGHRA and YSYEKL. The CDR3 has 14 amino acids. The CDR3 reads CASSQDPGSAEAFF. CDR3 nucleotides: TGCGCCAGCAGCCAAGATCCCGGCAGCGCTGAAGCTTTCTTT.

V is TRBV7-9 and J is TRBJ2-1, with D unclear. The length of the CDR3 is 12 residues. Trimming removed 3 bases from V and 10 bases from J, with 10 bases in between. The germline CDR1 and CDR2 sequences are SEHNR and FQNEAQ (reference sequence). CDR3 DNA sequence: TGTGCCAGCAGCTTGGCCCAAAGCGAGCAGTTCTTC. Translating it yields CASSLAQSEQFF.

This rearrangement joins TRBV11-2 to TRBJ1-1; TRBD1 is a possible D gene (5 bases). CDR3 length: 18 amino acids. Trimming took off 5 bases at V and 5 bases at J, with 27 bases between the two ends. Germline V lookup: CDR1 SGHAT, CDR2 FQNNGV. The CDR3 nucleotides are TGTGCCAGCAGCCCTCGTTTCCCGGGAGCTCAGAAGGGGACTGAAGCTTTCTTT. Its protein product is CASSPRFPGAQKGTEAFF.

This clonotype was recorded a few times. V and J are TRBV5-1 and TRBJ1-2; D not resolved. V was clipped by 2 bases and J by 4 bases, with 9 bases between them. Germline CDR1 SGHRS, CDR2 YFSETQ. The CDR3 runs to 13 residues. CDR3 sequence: CASSLWGSYGYTF. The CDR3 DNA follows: TGCGCCAGCAGCTTATGGGGAAGCTATGGCTACACCTTC.

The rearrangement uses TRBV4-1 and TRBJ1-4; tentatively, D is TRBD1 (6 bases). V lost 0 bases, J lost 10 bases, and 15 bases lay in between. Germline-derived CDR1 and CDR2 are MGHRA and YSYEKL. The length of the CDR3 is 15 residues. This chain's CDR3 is CASSQEGGPGGKLFF. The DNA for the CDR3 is TGCGCCAGCAGCCAAGAGGGGGGGCCGGGCGGAAAACTGTTTTTT.

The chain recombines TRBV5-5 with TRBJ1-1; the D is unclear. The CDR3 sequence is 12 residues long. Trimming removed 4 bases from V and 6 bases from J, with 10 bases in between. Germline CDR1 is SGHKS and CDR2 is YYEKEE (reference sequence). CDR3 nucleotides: TGTGCCAGCAGCAGTCACACGGCTGAAGCTTTCTTT. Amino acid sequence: CASSSHTAEAFF. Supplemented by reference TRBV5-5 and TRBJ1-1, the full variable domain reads DAGVTQSPTHLIKTRGQQVTLRCSPISGHKSVSWYQQVLGQGPQFIFQYYEKEERGRGNFPDRFSARQFPNYSSELNVNALLLGDSALYLCASSSHTAEAFFGQGTRLTVV.

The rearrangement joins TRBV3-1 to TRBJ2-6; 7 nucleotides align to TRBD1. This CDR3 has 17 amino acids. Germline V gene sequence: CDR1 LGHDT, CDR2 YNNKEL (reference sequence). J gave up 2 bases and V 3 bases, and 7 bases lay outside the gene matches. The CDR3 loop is CASSQGQPNPGANVLTF. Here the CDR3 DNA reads TGTGCCAGCAGCCAGGGACAGCCAAACCCTGGGGCCAACGTCCTGACTTTC.

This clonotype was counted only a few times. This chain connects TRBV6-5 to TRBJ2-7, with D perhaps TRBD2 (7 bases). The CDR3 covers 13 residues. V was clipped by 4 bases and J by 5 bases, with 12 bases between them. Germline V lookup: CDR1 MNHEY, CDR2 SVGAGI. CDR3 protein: CASSFGGGHEQYF. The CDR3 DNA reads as TGTGCCAGCAGTTTCGGCGGGGGCCACGAGCAGTACTTC.

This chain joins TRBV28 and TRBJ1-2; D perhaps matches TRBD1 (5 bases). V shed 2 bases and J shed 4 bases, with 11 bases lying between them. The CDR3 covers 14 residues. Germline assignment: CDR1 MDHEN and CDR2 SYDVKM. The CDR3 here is CASSLADILYGYTF. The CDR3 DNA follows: TGTGCCAGCAGTTTAGCGGACATCCTCTATGGCTACACCTTC.

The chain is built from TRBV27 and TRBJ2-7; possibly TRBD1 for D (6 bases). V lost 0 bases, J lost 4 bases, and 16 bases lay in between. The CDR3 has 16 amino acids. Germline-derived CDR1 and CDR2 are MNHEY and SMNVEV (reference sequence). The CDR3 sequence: CASSLSSQGNYYEQYF. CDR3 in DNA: TGTGCCAGCAGTTTATCGTCCCAGGGGAATTATTACGAGCAGTACTTC.

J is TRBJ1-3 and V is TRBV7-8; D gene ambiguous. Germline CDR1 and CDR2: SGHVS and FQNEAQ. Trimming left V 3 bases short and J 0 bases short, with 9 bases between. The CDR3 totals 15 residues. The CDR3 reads CASSLGTNSGNTIYF. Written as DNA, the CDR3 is TGTGCCAGCAGCTTGGGAACCAACTCTGGAAACACCATATATTTT.

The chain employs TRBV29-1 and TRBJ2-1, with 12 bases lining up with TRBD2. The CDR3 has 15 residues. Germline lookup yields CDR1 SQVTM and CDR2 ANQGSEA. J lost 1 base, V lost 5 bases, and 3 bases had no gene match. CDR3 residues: CSVLGLAGSYNEQFF. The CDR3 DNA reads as TGCAGCGTTCTAGGACTAGCGGGGTCCTACAATGAGCAGTTCTTC.

CDR3 in DNA: TGTGCCACCAGCAGAGAGGAGCGGGTTTCCTACAATGAGCAGTTCTTC. Translation: CATSREERVSYNEQFF. This sequence joins TRBV15 and TRBJ2-1; a possible D gene is TRBD2 (6 bases). Per germline, CDR1 LNHNV and CDR2 YYDKDF (reference sequence). The CDR3 has 16 residues. V was shortened by 0 bases and J by 1 base, with 10 bases between the two germline ends.

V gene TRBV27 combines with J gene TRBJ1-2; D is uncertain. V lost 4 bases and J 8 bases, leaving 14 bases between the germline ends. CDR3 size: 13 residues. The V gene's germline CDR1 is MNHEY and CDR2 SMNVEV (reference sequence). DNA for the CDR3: TGTGCCAGCAGTTCCCGAGGCGCAGCAGGCTACACCTTC. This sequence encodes CASSSRGAAGYTF.

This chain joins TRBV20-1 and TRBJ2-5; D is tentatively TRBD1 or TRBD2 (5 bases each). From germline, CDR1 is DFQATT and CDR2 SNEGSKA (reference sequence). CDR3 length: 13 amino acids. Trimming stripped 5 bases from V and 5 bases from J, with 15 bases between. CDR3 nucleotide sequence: TGCAGTGCTCCAGGGACGGTACACGAGACCCAGTACTTC. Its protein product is CSAPGTVHETQYF.

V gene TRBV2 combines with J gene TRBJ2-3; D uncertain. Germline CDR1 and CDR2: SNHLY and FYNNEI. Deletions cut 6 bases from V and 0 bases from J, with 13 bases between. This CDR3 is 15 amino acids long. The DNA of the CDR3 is TGTGCCAGCAGCCACGGATCCTCTAGCACAGATACGCAGTATTTT. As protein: CASSHGSSSTDTQYF.

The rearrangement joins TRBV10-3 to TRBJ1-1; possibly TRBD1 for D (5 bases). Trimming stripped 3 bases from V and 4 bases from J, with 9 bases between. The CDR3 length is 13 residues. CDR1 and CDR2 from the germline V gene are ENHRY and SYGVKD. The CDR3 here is CAISEQVGTEAFF. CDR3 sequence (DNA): TGTGCCATCAGTGAACAGGTGGGCACTGAAGCTTTCTTT.

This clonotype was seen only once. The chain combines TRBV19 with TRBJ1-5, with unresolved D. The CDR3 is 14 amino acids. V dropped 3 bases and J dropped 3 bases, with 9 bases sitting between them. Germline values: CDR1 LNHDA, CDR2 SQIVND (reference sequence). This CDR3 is CASSITRYNQPQHF. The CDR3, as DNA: TGTGCCAGTAGTATTACCCGATACAATCAGCCCCAGCATTTT.

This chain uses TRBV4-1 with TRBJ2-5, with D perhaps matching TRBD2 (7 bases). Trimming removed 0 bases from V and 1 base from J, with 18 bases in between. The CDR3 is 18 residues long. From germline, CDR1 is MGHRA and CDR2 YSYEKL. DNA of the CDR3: TGCGCCAGCAGCCAAGAGAACCAGGGGAGGGACTCCCAAGAGACCCAGTACTTC. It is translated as CASSQENQGRDSQETQYF.

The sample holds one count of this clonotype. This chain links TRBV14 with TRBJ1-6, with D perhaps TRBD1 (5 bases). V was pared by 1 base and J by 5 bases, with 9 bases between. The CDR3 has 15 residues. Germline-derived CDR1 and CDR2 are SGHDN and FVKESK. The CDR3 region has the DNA TGTGCCAGCAGCCAAGGGACAAATCATAATTCACCCCTCCACTTT. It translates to CASSQGTNHNSPLHF.

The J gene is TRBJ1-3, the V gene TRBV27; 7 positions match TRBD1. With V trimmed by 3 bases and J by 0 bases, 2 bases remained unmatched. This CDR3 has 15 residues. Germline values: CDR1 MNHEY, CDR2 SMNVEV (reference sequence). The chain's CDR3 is CASSFQGVSGNTIYF. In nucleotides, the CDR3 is TGTGCCAGCAGTTTCCAGGGGGTCTCTGGAAACACCATATATTTT.